This TCR beta chain was recovered during a study of tumor-infiltrating lymphocytes in primary liver carcinoma. Investigators took RNA and DNA out together from roughly 21-30 mg of unsorted bulk tissue. Tumor samples uniformly had over 85% viable tumor cells. In its sample, this clonotype was seen many times. The CDR3 runs 18 residues. V gave up 2 bases and J gave up 0 bases, with 14 bases separating them. Looked up from germline, CDR1 is MNHEY and CDR2 is SVGAGI. The input was 450 to 500 ng total RNA; TCR beta cDNA was made from it with a constant-region primer. It was through three nested multiplex PCR rounds of slightly modified ARM-PCR that TCR beta libraries arose. The first two PCR rounds, around 10 cycles each, used TRBV1-TRBV30 forward primers and a C-beta reverse primer. Each CDR3 protein is one row after TCRdb ran MiXCR on the multiplex PCR reads. The sample shows some 120,000 distinct CDR3 sequences, around two thirds of them seen only once.

Specimen: liver tumor tissue from sampling region 1. Specified subset: tumor region T1, superior pole. The sequence was obtained from a woman aged 60 to 75 with primary liver carcinoma and hepatitis B virus infection. V and J are TRBV6-5 and TRBJ2-6; tentatively, D is TRBD1 (6 bases). In DNA, the CDR3 is TGTGCCAGCAGTTACCCCGGACAGTTCCTCTCTGGGGCCAACGTCCTGACTTTC. This encodes CASSYPGQFLSGANVLTF.